This TCR beta chain originates from a study of blood T cell repertoires in COVID-19. Study in general: The origin of the acute and convalescent COVID-19 samples was the United States, Italy and Spain. Sources were T cells, B-cell-depleted T cells, or PBMCs; the material itself was cDNA or gDNA.

Per the study methods: Scientists estimated how many nucleated cells there were by amplifying reference gene primers. Sequencing used immunoSEQ multiplex PCR; TCRdb keeps in-frame clones, though not all of them. That table supplies the V and J calls and clone size; D and trimming were determined from the DNA. Of just over 650,000 clones listed, over 80% are singletons. The CDR3 totals 15 residues. Between the trimmed V and J ends, which lost 2 bases and 10 bases, there was a span of 18 bases. Germline V gene sequence: CDR1 MDHEN, CDR2 SYDVKM. Input material: peripheral blood. The rearrangement uses TRBV28 and TRBJ1-5; tentatively, D is TRBD1 (6 bases). This TCR was recovered from a woman aged 18 to 35 with acute or convalescent COVID-19. This chain's CDR3 is CASSLRDTPRNPQHF. The CDR3, as DNA: TGTGCCAGCAGTTTAAGGGACACCCCTAGGAACCCCCAGCATTTT. Full variable domain (outside the CDR3, taken from reference TRBV28 and TRBJ1-5): DVKVTQSSRYLVKRTGEKVFLECVQDMDHENMFWYRQDPGLGLRLIYFSYDVKMKEKGDIPEGYSVSREKKERFSLILESASTNQTSMYLCASSLRDTPRNPQHFGDGTRLSIL.